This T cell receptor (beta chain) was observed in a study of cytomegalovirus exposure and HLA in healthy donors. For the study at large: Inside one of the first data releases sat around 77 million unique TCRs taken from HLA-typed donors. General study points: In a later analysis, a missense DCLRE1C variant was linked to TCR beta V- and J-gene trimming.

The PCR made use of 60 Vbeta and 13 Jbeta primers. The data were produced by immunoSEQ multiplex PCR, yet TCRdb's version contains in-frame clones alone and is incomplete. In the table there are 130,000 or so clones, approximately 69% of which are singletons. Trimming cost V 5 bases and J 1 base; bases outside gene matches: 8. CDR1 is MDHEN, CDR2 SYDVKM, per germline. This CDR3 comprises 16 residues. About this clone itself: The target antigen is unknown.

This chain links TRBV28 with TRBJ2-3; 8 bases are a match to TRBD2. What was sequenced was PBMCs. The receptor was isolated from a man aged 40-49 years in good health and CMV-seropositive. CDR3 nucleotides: TGTGCCAGCAGTCTCTTGGCGGGAGGAGGCACAGATACGCAGTATTTT. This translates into CASSLLAGGGTDTQYF.